Described below is a single TCR beta chain sequence and its context. Other nucleotide sequences in the sample specify the same CDR3. The data derive from a study of blood T cell repertoires in COVID-19. Study at large: Samples came from the United States, Italy and Spain, spanning acute and convalescent COVID-19. Sample material is recorded as cDNA or gDNA derived from T cells, B-cell-depleted T cells, or PBMCs.

Per the original methods: Amplification with reference gene primers provided the estimates of nucleated cell counts. Measured with immunoSEQ multiplex PCR; TCRdb has only the in-frame clones, and not every one. The D gene and trimming were derived from the DNA, and the V and J assignments and clone size from that table. The sample has some 150,000 clones, under 85% seen once. Germline CDR1 is SQVTM and CDR2 is ANQGSEA. V shed 6 bases and J 5 bases; nucleotides not matched to a gene: 3. This CDR3 is 13 amino acids long. V and J are TRBV29-1 and TRBJ2-2, with 10 nucleotides matching TRBD1. The sequenced sample consisted of peripheral blood. The sequence derives from a human donor in a cohort sampled during active COVID-19. CDR3 coding DNA: TGCAGCGTGGGGGGACAGGGGACCGGGGAGCTGTTTTTT. This sequence encodes CSVGGQGTGELFF.